This T cell receptor (beta chain) derives from a study of cytomegalovirus exposure and HLA in healthy donors. The PCR employed 60 Vbeta primers together with 13 Jbeta primers. The method was immunoSEQ multiplex PCR; TCRdb's version includes in-frame clones alone and lacks a portion of them. The repertoire holds 130,000 or so clones, with roughly 75% as singletons. This receptor was obtained from a man aged 40-49 years in good health and CMV-seronegative. The sample was PBMCs.

The CDR3 DNA reads as TGTGCCAGCAGCTCTACCCGACTAGCGGGGGTTCGAGAGACCCAGTACTTC. It specifies CASSSTRLAGVRETQYF. The V and J genes are TRBV28 and TRBJ2-5, with 12 bases that match TRBD2. The ends lost 6 bases at V and 4 bases at J; junction bases unmatched: 12. Germline CDR1 is MDHEN and CDR2 is SYDVKM. The CDR3 has 17 amino acids.